What follows are 7 T cell receptor beta chains derived from one specimen sequenced in a study of blood T cell repertoires in COVID-19. The table came from immunoSEQ multiplex PCR; TCRdb's copy has only in-frame clones and leaves some out. Among around 320,000 clones, around 88% were seen once, and the ten largest hold approximately 6.6%. Sequenced material: peripheral blood. The receptors stem from a woman in her twenties or thirties who had recovered from COVID-19.

The chain combines TRBV4-2 with TRBJ1-2; weak D call: TRBD1 (5 bases). The CDR3 runs 18 residues. Germline CDR1 and CDR2: LGHNA and YNFKEQ. The V end was cut by 7 bases, the J end by 2 bases, with 26 bases between. The CDR3 sequence is CASTIRLVGRGDNYGYTF. In nucleotides, the CDR3 is TGTGCCAGCACTATTAGACTAGTGGGGAGGGGTGACAACTATGGCTACACCTTC.

This clone was seen once. The chain links TRBV19 to TRBJ1-2; the D gene is possibly TRBD1 (6 bases). The CDR3 runs 14 residues. V shed 5 bases and J shed 0 bases, with 10 bases lying between them. Looked up from germline, CDR1 is LNHDA and CDR2 is SQIVND (reference sequence). The CDR3 protein is CASSGGPANYGYTF. DNA of the CDR3: TGTGCCAGTAGTGGGGGCCCAGCTAACTATGGCTACACCTTC.

J is TRBJ2-2 and V is TRBV28; 7 nucleotides line up with TRBD1. The CDR3 contains 17 residues. V lost 2 bases to trimming and J lost 4 bases; unmatched junction nucleotides: 10. CDR1 and CDR2 from the germline V gene are MDHEN and SYDVKM. The CDR3 is CASSLLTGTPRTGELFF. The DNA for the CDR3 is TGTGCCAGCAGTTTACTGACAGGGACCCCTCGCACCGGGGAGCTGTTTTTT. The full variable domain, its missing parts supplied by reference TRBV28 and TRBJ2-2, is DVKVTQSSRYLVKRTGEKVFLECVQDMDHENMFWYRQDPGLGLRLIYFSYDVKMKEKGDIPEGYSVSREKKERFSLILESASTNQTSMYLCASSLLTGTPRTGELFFGEGSRLTVL.

This chain connects TRBV27 to TRBJ1-1; TRBD1 matches at 7 bases. The CDR3 spans 14 residues. V shed 5 bases and J 5 bases; nucleotides not matched to a gene: 8. Germline V gene data show CDR1 as MNHEY and CDR2 as SMNVEV (reference sequence). CDR3 in DNA: TGTGCCAGCAGTGACAGGGATGCGGGGACTGAAGCTTTCTTT. It specifies CASSDRDAGTEAFF.

This chain connects TRBV7-9 to TRBJ2-7; 7 bases map to TRBD1. Germline trimming cut 4 bases from V and 4 bases from J; bases unmatched to any gene: 4. Germline lookup yields CDR1 SEHNR and CDR2 FQNEAQ (reference sequence). CDR3 length equals 13 residues. The CDR3 here is CASSSGQTYEQYF. The CDR3 DNA is TGTGCCAGCAGCTCGGGACAGACTTACGAGCAGTACTTC.

The chain recombines TRBV6-5 with TRBJ2-7; TRBD1 might be the D (5 bases). CDR1 is MNHEY, CDR2 SVGAGI, per germline. The CDR3 loop spans 14 amino acids. V dropped 7 bases and J dropped 2 bases, with 15 bases sitting between them. The CDR3 protein is CASTPGPSTYEQYF. The DNA of the CDR3 is TGTGCCAGCACCCCAGGGCCCTCAACCTACGAGCAGTACTTC.

The J gene is TRBJ1-1, the V gene TRBV5-6; 7 positions agree with TRBD1. Unmatched junction bases numbered 3, after V lost 1 base and J lost 0 bases. Germline loops: CDR1 SGHDT, CDR2 YYEEEE. The CDR3 runs 15 residues. In DNA, the CDR3 is TGTGCCAGCAGCTTGACAGGGGAAATGAACACTGAAGCTTTCTTT. Its translation is CASSLTGEMNTEAFF.